The clone carrying this TCR beta chain was counted only a few times. The antigen is unknown. TCR sequencing used cDNA made by reverse transcription of extracted RNA. Generated by immunoSEQ multiplex PCR, the TCRdb table keeps only in-frame clones and is missing some. The table lists roughly 200,000 clones, about 55% of them singletons, with 10% to 13% in the top ten. The data originate from a study of CD8+ T cells in alopecia areata. General observations from the study: TCRs were shared less clearly across patients than in mice, possibly for HLA-related reasons. Affected scalp, especially in alopecia totalis/universalis, had a higher clonality than normal scalp did.

The germline V gene has CDR1 SEHNR and CDR2 FQNEAQ (reference sequence). V shed 2 bases and J shed 4 bases, with 6 bases lying between them. The CDR3 sequence is 14 residues long. Treatment here: oral pan-JAK inhibitor, 5-10 mg twice daily. Sample: CD8+ T cells sorted from blood, taken at week 24, from a patient treated with tofacitinib. This chain links TRBV7-9 with TRBJ2-6; unclear D gene. The TCR sequence derives from a human donor with alopecia areata. The DNA of the CDR3 is TGTGCCAGCAGCTTAAGTACCGGGGCCAACGTCCTGACTTTC. Its protein product is CASSLSTGANVLTF. Full variable domain (remainder filled in from reference TRBV7-9 and TRBJ2-6): DTGVSQNPRHKITKRGQNVTFRCDPISEHNRLYWYRQTLGQGPEFLTYFQNEAQLEKSRLLSDRFSAERPKGSFSTLEIQRTEQGDSAMYLCASSLSTGANVLTFGAGSRLTVL.